One and the same sample provided the 22 T cell receptor beta chains below, sequenced in a study of T cell responses to AZD1222 COVID-19 vaccine. Profiling relied on immunoSEQ multiplex PCR, and the TCRdb table lists in-frame clones only, not all of them. The sample has roughly 150,000 clones, around 88% seen once; the top ten hold more than 2%. The specimen was peripheral blood, collected on day 0 of AZD1222 vaccination. The origin of the receptors is an adult in good health.

J is TRBJ2-1 and V is TRBV5-4; tentatively, D is TRBD1 or TRBD2 (5 bases each). This CDR3 is 14 amino acids long. Trimming removed 3 bases at V and 6 bases at J, with 13 bases between. Germline V gene lookup returns CDR1 SGHNT and CDR2 YYREEE (reference sequence). The DNA for the CDR3 is TGTGCCAGCAGCTCCGGGGCTAGCATCAATGAGCAGTTCTTC. Translated, it gives CASSSGASINEQFF.

J is TRBJ2-3 and V is TRBV4-2; D ambiguous. The CDR3 is 15 amino acids. V shed 7 bases and J shed 2 bases, with 16 bases lying between them. Germline assignment: CDR1 LGHNA and CDR2 YNFKEQ. CDR3 region: CASTLLPAVTDTQYF. In DNA, the CDR3 is TGTGCCAGCACCCTACTCCCCGCAGTCACAGATACGCAGTATTTT.

This clone was seen only a few times. The rearrangement uses TRBV19 and TRBJ1-2; 7 nucleotides align to TRBD1. Per germline, CDR1 LNHDA and CDR2 SQIVND (reference sequence). There are 13 residues in the CDR3. The V segment lost 5 bases and the J segment 7 bases; nucleotides outside the gene matches: 7. The CDR3 spells CASSADRRRGYTF. The CDR3 DNA sequence: TGTGCCAGTAGTGCGGACAGGCGACGTGGCTACACCTTC.

The chain employs TRBV25-1 and TRBJ2-3, with 9 bases fitting TRBD1. The CDR3 totals 15 residues. The V segment lost 3 bases and the J segment 6 bases; nucleotides outside the gene matches: 7. CDR1 and CDR2 (germline): MGHDK, SYGVNS. CDR3 coding DNA: TGTGCCAGCAGTGAGGGACAGGGCTATTTTGATACGCAGTATTTT. Protein product: CASSEGQGYFDTQYF.

This sequence joins TRBV2 and TRBJ1-3, with a weak D call TRBD1 (5 bases). CDR3 length: 15 residues. Germline V gene sequence: CDR1 SNHLY, CDR2 FYNNEI. The ends were cut back, 6 bases at V and 0 bases at J, with 12 bases in the middle. The CDR3 DNA reads TGTGCCAGCAGGCTGACAGCCTTCTCTGGAAACACCATATATTTT. Translated, it gives CASRLTAFSGNTIYF.

The chain couples TRBV9 to TRBJ2-2; D unclear. Trimming shortened V by 2 bases and J by 4 bases, and 9 bases separated the two germline ends. The CDR3 is made up of 14 amino acids. Germline assignment: CDR1 SGDLS and CDR2 YYNGEE. The CDR3 DNA follows: TGTGCCAGCAGCGTGTGGACCCTCACCGGGGAGCTGTTTTTT. It translates to CASSVWTLTGELFF.

The chain combines TRBV19 with TRBJ1-2, with 9 positions matching TRBD1. The CDR3 has 14 amino acids. Trimming cost V 10 bases and J 2 bases; bases outside gene matches: 8. CDR1 and CDR2 from the germline V gene are LNHDA and SQIVND (reference sequence). DNA of the CDR3: TGTGCCACCGGACAGGGGACGATCAACTATGGCTACACCTTC. Translating gives CATGQGTINYGYTF. The whole variable domain, filled in from reference TRBV19 and TRBJ1-2, reads DGGITQSPKYLFRKEGQNVTLSCEQNLNHDAMYWYRQDPGQGLRLIYYSQIVNDFQKGDIAEGYSVSREKKESFPLTVTSAQKNPTAFYLCATGQGTINYGYTFGSGTRLTVV.

V is TRBV30 and J is TRBJ1-2; 8 nucleotides agree with TRBD1. V lost 4 bases, J lost 2 bases, and 6 bases stayed unmatched. Germline loops: CDR1 GTSNPN, CDR2 SVGIG (reference sequence). The CDR3 loop spans 14 amino acids. The CDR3 DNA reads as TGTGCCTGGACCACCTGGACAGGGAACTATGGCTACACCTTC. Amino acid sequence: CAWTTWTGNYGYTF.

The rearrangement joins TRBV28 to TRBJ2-1, with D uncertain. This CDR3 has 13 amino acids. V was trimmed by 6 bases and J by 4 bases, leaving 10 bases between them. Germline loops: CDR1 MDHEN, CDR2 SYDVKM. The CDR3 loop is CASRSGAYNEQFF. CDR3 nucleotide sequence: TGTGCCAGCAGATCAGGAGCGTACAATGAGCAGTTCTTC.

The chain has TRBV28 and TRBJ1-2; possibly TRBD1 for D (5 bases). From germline, CDR1 is MDHEN and CDR2 SYDVKM. This CDR3 is 14 amino acids long. Trimming took off 2 bases at V and 1 base at J, with 8 bases between the two ends. CDR3 coding DNA: TGTGCCAGCAGTTTAGAGGGGCGTAACTATGGCTACACCTTC. Encoded protein: CASSLEGRNYGYTF.

The V call is TRBV12-5, the J call TRBJ1-2; D remains ambiguous. Trimming removed 2 bases at V and 10 bases at J, with 14 bases between. Germline CDR1 and CDR2: LGHNT and FRNRAP. The CDR3 is 13 residues long. This CDR3 reads CASGLTRSSDYTF. DNA for the CDR3: TGTGCTAGTGGTTTGACCAGGTCCTCAGACTACACCTTC.

The rearrangement links TRBV5-1 to TRBJ2-1; 9 bases match TRBD2. With V trimmed by 0 bases and J by 7 bases, 11 bases remained unmatched. The CDR3 loop spans 17 amino acids. CDR1 is SGHRS and CDR2 is YFSETQ in the germline V gene. The CDR3 protein is CASSLVRVAGERNEQFF. The DNA for the CDR3 is TGCGCCAGCAGCTTGGTACGGGTAGCGGGAGAGCGAAATGAGCAGTTCTTC.

The chain is built from TRBV30 and TRBJ1-2; D ambiguous. V was cut by 3 bases and J by 4 bases, with 12 bases left in between. The germline V gene has CDR1 GTSNPN and CDR2 SVGIG (reference sequence). This CDR3 is 13 amino acids long. The CDR3 sequence is CAWRGDWGYGYTF. CDR3 coding DNA: TGTGCCTGGAGAGGAGATTGGGGCTATGGCTACACCTTC.

The genes are TRBV7-2 and TRBJ2-7, with D possibly called TRBD1 or TRBD2 (6 bases each). Trimming took 5 bases from V and 2 from J, leaving 16 bases between them. The CDR3 consists of 15 residues. From germline, CDR1 is SGHTA and CDR2 FQGNSA. In DNA, the CDR3 is TGTGCCAGCAGCGCCCCGGGGGCGGGTACCTACGAGCAGTACTTC. Translating gives CASSAPGAGTYEQYF.

The rearrangement links TRBV9 to TRBJ2-1, with D perhaps TRBD1 or TRBD2 (6 bases each). V was cut by 1 base and J by 0 bases, with 20 bases left in between. The length of the CDR3 is 19 residues. Per the germline V gene, CDR1 is SGDLS and CDR2 is YYNGEE. Here the CDR3 DNA reads TGTGCCAGCAGCGTAACCCCCCCTCAGGGGAGGAGCTCCTACAATGAGCAGTTCTTC. Protein sequence: CASSVTPPQGRSSYNEQFF.

The chain carries TRBV6-5 and TRBJ2-1; no clear D gene. Trimming removed 0 bases from V and 10 bases from J, with 7 bases in between. The CDR3 covers 12 residues. Germline CDR1 reads MNHEY; CDR2 reads SVGAGI. CDR3 loop: CASSYSPREQFF. The CDR3 nucleotides are TGTGCCAGCAGTTACTCCCCCCGGGAGCAGTTCTTC.

The chain is built from TRBV7-9 and TRBJ1-1; D is unclear. The V end lost 6 bases, the J end lost 0 bases, and 8 bases lay between the germline ends. CDR1 is SEHNR, CDR2 FQNEAQ, per germline (reference sequence). CDR3 length equals 13 residues. CDR3 residues: CASRPDMNTEAFF. CDR3 in DNA: TGTGCCAGCAGACCTGATATGAACACTGAAGCTTTCTTT.

The chain joins TRBV6-5 to TRBJ2-3, with 10 bases that match TRBD2. The V gene end was trimmed by 5 bases and the J gene end by 5 bases; junction bases not matched to a gene: 7. The germline V gene encodes CDR1 MNHEY and CDR2 SVGAGI. The CDR3 length is 15 residues. CDR3: CASSQREGRGDTQYF. CDR3 bases: TGTGCCAGCAGTCAGCGGGAGGGCCGAGGAGATACGCAGTATTTT.

The chain couples TRBV24-1 to TRBJ2-2; D is possibly TRBD1 (6 bases). This CDR3 is built from 15 residues. Looked up from germline, CDR1 is KGHDR and CDR2 is SFDVKD. Trimming cost V 7 bases and J 4 bases, with 15 bases left between them. This chain's CDR3 is CATSPTGTSTGELFF. In DNA, the CDR3 is TGTGCCACCAGCCCGACCGGGACATCCACCGGGGAGCTGTTTTTT.

This clone was detected only a few times. This rearrangement joins TRBV2 to TRBJ2-5, with TRBD2 matching 9 bases. The CDR3 spans 15 residues. Germline trimming cut 7 bases from V and 6 bases from J; bases unmatched to any gene: 12. Germline V gene data show CDR1 as SNHLY and CDR2 as FYNNEI. In DNA form, the CDR3 reads TGTGCCAGCACCCCCCACAGCCTAGCGGGAAAGACCCAGTACTTC. This translates into CASTPHSLAGKTQYF. Full variable domain (outside the CDR3, taken from reference TRBV2 and TRBJ2-5): EPEVTQTPSHQVTQMGQEVILRCVPISNHLYFYWYRQILGQKVEFLVSFYNNEISEKSEIFDDQFSVERPDGSNFTLKIRSTKLEDSAMYFCASTPHSLAGKTQYFGPGTRLLVL.

The chain has TRBV7-2 and TRBJ2-3; tentatively, D is TRBD1 or TRBD2 (6 bases each). From germline, CDR1 is SGHTA and CDR2 FQGNSA. V shed 1 base and J shed 1 base, with 18 bases lying between them. CDR3 size: 18 residues. The CDR3 coding sequence is TGTGCCAGCAGCTTAGGCGTGGGGGGCGGATGGGGCACAGATACGCAGTATTTT. It codes for CASSLGVGGGWGTDTQYF. The full variable domain, its missing parts supplied by reference TRBV7-2 and TRBJ2-3, is GAGVSQSPSNKVTEKGKDVELRCDPISGHTALYWYRQSLGQGLEFLIYFQGNSAPDKSGLPSDRFSAERTGGSVSTLTIQRTQQEDSAVYLCASSLGVGGGWGTDTQYFGPGTRLTVL.

This clone has a single count. The chain is built from TRBV20-1 and TRBJ2-5; D not resolved. Trimming took off 6 bases at V and 5 bases at J, with 10 bases between the two ends. CDR1 DFQATT and CDR2 SNEGSKA come from the germline V gene (reference sequence). The CDR3 has 11 residues. CDR3 sequence (DNA): TGCAGTGCCCGAAAATTGGAGACCCAGTACTTC. As protein: CSARKLETQYF.